Listed below are T cell receptor beta chains from one sample, sequenced in a study of cytomegalovirus exposure and HLA in healthy donors. Sequenced by immunoSEQ multiplex PCR; TCRdb stores in-frame clones only, minus some. The sample consists of about 110,000 clones, more than 65% of them appearing once. Specimen: PBMCs. All receptors come from a male donor in good health and CMV-seronegative. Each CDR3 is given with its conserved first and last residue. The D gene is left open where the match is weak. Rows give clone size only sometimes, using once, few, many, or a class for an expanded clone.

CDR3nt	CDR3aa	d_gene	v_gene	j_gene	abundance
TGTGCCATCAGTAGGGGACTAGCCGATGAGCAGTTCTTC	CAISRGLADEQFF	TRBD2	TRBV10-3	TRBJ2-1	NA
TGTGCCATCGGCCCGAACCCCCCCACTGAAGCTTTCTTT	CAIGPNPPTEAFF	NA	TRBV10-3	TRBJ1-1	NA
TGTGCCAGCAGCTTGGGACAGTATAACTATGGCTACACCTTC	CASSLGQYNYGYTF	NA	TRBV5-4	TRBJ1-2	NA
TGTGCCAGCAAAACAGACGACAATGAGCAGTTCTTC	CASKTDDNEQFF	NA	TRBV2	TRBJ2-1	NA
TGTGCCTGGAGGACTCCGGGACAATTAAATGGCTACACCTTC	CAWRTPGQLNGYTF	NA	TRBV30	TRBJ1-2	NA
TGTGCCTGTGCACAGGGGAGTGCGGGCTATGGCTACACCTTC	CACAQGSAGYGYTF	TRBD1	TRBV30	TRBJ1-2	NA
TGTGCCAGCAGTGAGGACACCGGGGAGCTGTTTTTT	CASSEDTGELFF	NA	TRBV7-7	TRBJ2-2	NA
TGTGCCAGCAGCCAAGTGGGGAGTCAGGGGAACGATGAAGCTTTCTTT	CASSQVGSQGNDEAFF	NA	TRBV4-2	TRBJ1-1	NA
TGTGCCAGCAGTTTTCGCCCCTGCACGGGGAGGCTAGCGGGGTTCACAGATACGCAGTATTTT	CASSFRPCTGRLAGFTDTQYF	TRBD2	TRBV6-8	TRBJ2-3	NA
TGTGCCAGCAGTGAACCCCGCGGGGGGCGCACAGATACGCAGTATTTT	CASSEPRGGRTDTQYF	TRBD2	TRBV25-1	TRBJ2-3	once
TGTGCCAGCAGCTTGGGGACTAGTCCCACCGGGGAGCTGTTTTTT	CASSLGTSPTGELFF	TRBD2	TRBV5-4	TRBJ2-2	NA
TGCGCCAGCAGCTTGGGAAGGGGGCGTTATGGCTACACCTTC	CASSLGRGRYGYTF	TRBD1	TRBV5-1	TRBJ1-2	NA
TGTGCCAGCTCGGACAGGGGAGACTATGGCTACACCTTC	CASSDRGDYGYTF	TRBD1	TRBV28	TRBJ1-2	few
TGTGCCAGCAGCTTGGGACTAGCGGGAGACTGTTTCTTC	CASSLGLAGDCFF	TRBD2	TRBV5-4	TRBJ2-1	NA
TGTGCCAGCAGTTACAACTATGCTACAGATACGCAGTATTTT	CASSYNYATDTQYF	NA	TRBV6-5	TRBJ2-3	once
TGTGCCAGCTCACCGAGCACTGAAGCTTTCTTT	CASSPSTEAFF	NA	TRBV18	TRBJ1-1	NA
TGTGCCAGCAGTTTTCAGGGACAGGGTATTTCCGGGGCCAACGTCCTGACTTTC	CASSFQGQGISGANVLTF	TRBD1	TRBV28	TRBJ2-6	NA
TGTGCCAGCAGCGCCCGACTCTCCTACGAGCAGTACTTC	CASSARLSYEQYF	NA	TRBV7-2	TRBJ2-7	once
TGTGCCAGCAGTTTGGGGACACAGGGTAATGGCTACACCTTC	CASSLGTQGNGYTF	NA	TRBV28	TRBJ1-2	NA
TGTGCCAGCAGCAAAGGTCGGAATCCGGACAGGACCCTGAGTTACGAGCAGTACTTC	CASSKGRNPDRTLSYEQYF	NA	TRBV21-1	TRBJ2-7	NA
TGTGCCAGCAGTTTAACAGGGGGCTGGGGGAACACTGAAGCTTTCTTT	CASSLTGGWGNTEAFF	TRBD1	TRBV27	TRBJ1-1	few
TGTGCCAGCAGTATCAGCGGGTCATCCTACGAGCAGTACTTC	CASSISGSSYEQYF	NA	TRBV6-5	TRBJ2-7	NA
TGTGCCAGCAGTGAATACGGGACAGGTCCCTACGAGCAGTACTTC	CASSEYGTGPYEQYF	TRBD1	TRBV6-1	TRBJ2-7	NA
TGTGCCAGTAGTATTCTTTCGGGATATATTTACACTGAAGCTTTCTTT	CASSILSGYIYTEAFF	NA	TRBV19	TRBJ1-1	NA
TGTGCCAGCAGCGCCCCCCCGGGGGGGGTAAATGGCTACACCTTC	CASSAPPGGVNGYTF	NA	TRBV7-2	TRBJ1-2	NA
TGCGCCAGCAGCTTGTCTGTCATTCTCCCTTACGAGCAGTACTTC	CASSLSVILPYEQYF	NA	TRBV5-1	TRBJ2-7	few
TGTGCCAGCAGTTATTGGCAGGGCACTGAAGCTTTCTTT	CASSYWQGTEAFF	NA	TRBV6-5	TRBJ1-1	few
TGTGCCAGCAGTGAAAGGACTAGCGGGAGAGGGAACGAGCAGTACTTC	CASSERTSGRGNEQYF	TRBD2	TRBV2	TRBJ2-7	NA
TGTGCCAGTAGTATAAACAGGGGGTACACTGAAGCTTTCTTT	CASSINRGYTEAFF	TRBD1	TRBV19	TRBJ1-1	NA
TGTGCCAGCAGTTCCCCCGACAGGTCCAATGAGCAGTTCTTC	CASSSPDRSNEQFF	NA	TRBV6-5	TRBJ2-1	NA
TGTGCCAGCAGTTTCAACAGGGAGGGGATTGAAGCTTTCTTT	CASSFNREGIEAFF	NA	TRBV6-5	TRBJ1-1	NA
TGTGCCAGCAGCGGTACTGCCGTTCGGGTCTACAATGAGCAGTTCTTC	CASSGTAVRVYNEQFF	NA	TRBV9	TRBJ2-1	once
TGTGCCAGCAGCCCCCCCGGAGGCGGGGACTATGGCTACACCTTC	CASSPPGGGDYGYTF	NA	TRBV4-2	TRBJ1-2	NA
TGTGCCAGCAGCTCCCTTGCCGGACAGGGGGCGCGAACTGAAGCTTTCTTT	CASSSLAGQGARTEAFF	TRBD1	TRBV11-2	TRBJ1-1	NA
TGCGCCAGCAGCCAAGGAGCTATCTCCTACGAGCAGTACTTC	CASSQGAISYEQYF	NA	TRBV4-1	TRBJ2-7	NA